Listed below are T cell receptor beta chains from one sample, sequenced in a study of early T cells in non-severe SARS-CoV-2 infection. One entry per CDR3 protein, called by TCRdb with MiXCR from the 5' RACE reads. This table has about 68,000 distinct CDR3 sequences, roughly an eighth appearing once. Sequencing input: whole blood. The receptors come from an adult who was a healthcare worker with PCR-confirmed SARS-CoV-2 infection or an uninfected control (not recorded which). The CDR3 runs from the conserved cysteine through the conserved F or W. A D gene is named only where the DNA matches it firmly. Part of the rows lack a size; the others show once, few, many or a class for expanded clones.

>few|TRBJ1-3|NA|TRBV7-8
TGTGCCAGCAGGGGAACAGGTGTCTCTGGAAACACCATATATTTT
CASRGTGVSGNTIYF
>NA|TRBJ2-6|NA|TRBV12-3/TRBV12-4
TGTGCCAGCACCGACAATGGGGCCAACGTCCTGACTTTC
CASTDNGANVLTF
>NA|TRBJ2-5|NA|TRBV7-3
TGTGCCAGCAGCTTAGACCTCGCTCCCCAAGAGACCCAGTACTTC
CASSLDLAPQETQYF
>many|TRBJ2-5|NA|TRBV20-1
TGCAGTGCTAGATCCGGGATCCGGGCGACCCAGTACTTC
CSARSGIRATQYF
>NA|TRBJ2-7|TRBD1|TRBV9
TGTGCCAGCAGCCCACCCCAGGGGGCCAAGCAGTACTTC
CASSPPQGAKQYF
>many|TRBJ1-1|TRBD1|TRBV20-1
TGCAGTGCTGGCCGGGACAGGGGGGACACTGAAGCTTTCTTT
CSAGRDRGDTEAFF
>NA|TRBJ1-6|NA|TRBV30
TGTGCCTGGAGTTCCTCGACAGTTTGTTGTTCACCCCTCCACTTT
CAWSSSTVCCSPLHF
>few|TRBJ2-2|NA|TRBV10-3
TGTGCCATCAGTGGAGGTGCCGGGGAGCTGTTTTTT
CAISGGAGELFF
>many|TRBJ2-7|TRBD1|TRBV6-9
TGTGCCAGCAGAGAACCGGGACAGGGGTTTAACTTC
CASREPGQGFNF
>many|TRBJ1-1|NA|TRBV7-6
TGTGCCAGCAGCTACAGGGCGAACACTGAAGCTTTCTTT
CASSYRANTEAFF
>few|TRBJ2-1|NA|TRBV4-3
TGCGCCAGCAGCCAATCCCACGGGCACAATGAGCAGTTCTTC
CASSQSHGHNEQFF
>NA|TRBJ2-7|NA|TRBV7-8
TGTGCCAGCAGCTCCCGGATACGGGACTCCAGCTCCTACGAGCAGTACTTC
CASSSRIRDSSSYEQYF
>few|TRBJ1-1|NA|TRBV6-5
TGTGCCAGCAGCTCTGTTGGGGGGTACACTGAAGCTTTCTTT
CASSSVGGYTEAFF
>many|TRBJ2-1|NA|TRBV11-2
TGTGCCAGCAGCTTAGGATTAAATGAGCAGTTCTTC
CASSLGLNEQFF
>few|TRBJ2-1|NA|TRBV3-1
TGTGCCAGCAGCCAAGCCCCAGGGAACTCCTACAATGAGCAGTTCTTC
CASSQAPGNSYNEQFF
>NA|TRBJ1-1|TRBD1|TRBV30
TGTGCCGGACAGGGAGGTGGCACTGAAGCCTTCTTT
CAGQGGGTEAFF
>NA|TRBJ2-3|TRBD2|TRBV5-1
TGCGCCAGCACTCGAACTAGCGGGGGATCGGATACGCAGTATTTT
CASTRTSGGSDTQYF
>many|TRBJ2-1|TRBD2|TRBV6-1
TGTGCCAGCAGTGAAGCTAGCGGGGGGGCCAATGAGCAGTTCTTC
CASSEASGGANEQFF
>many|TRBJ2-3|NA|TRBV2
TGTGCCAGCAGTCGCGTTGCAGATACGCAGTATTTT
CASSRVADTQYF
>NA|TRBJ2-7|TRBD1|TRBV12-3/TRBV12-4
TGTGCCAGCAGACAAAGTTCGGGACAGGGCATCTACGAGCAGTACTTC
CASRQSSGQGIYEQYF
>many|TRBJ2-7|NA|TRBV12-3/TRBV12-4
TGTGCCAGCAGTTTCAGATCCCTCGGGACCTTTACCGAGCAGTACTTC
CASSFRSLGTFTEQYF
>NA|TRBJ2-5|NA|TRBV7-2
TGTGCCAGCAGCTTACGGGGAAACAATCCCCAAGAGACCCAGTACTTC
CASSLRGNNPQETQYF
>few|TRBJ2-7|NA|TRBV6-2/TRBV6-3
TGTGCCAGCAGTTCGCGGCGGGACAGACCCTACGAGCAGTACTTC
CASSSRRDRPYEQYF
>few|TRBJ2-7|NA|TRBV7-2
TGTGCCAGCAGGTTAAGGGCAGCGGGCTACGAGCAGTACTTC
CASRLRAAGYEQYF
>many|TRBJ2-3|NA|TRBV3-1
TGTGCCAGCAGCCAATTCTTTCGGGGAAATACGCAGTATTTT
CASSQFFRGNTQYF
>NA|TRBJ2-7|NA|TRBV11-2
TGTGCCAGCAGCTTAGTTGTGAGCTCCTACGAGCAGTACTTC
CASSLVVSSYEQYF
>NA|TRBJ2-1|NA|TRBV7-2
TGTGCCAGCAGCTTAGCGCGCGATGAGCAGTTCTTC
CASSLARDEQFF
>NA|TRBJ1-3|NA|TRBV30
TGTGCCTGGAGAGGGCCCAAGCGGGGAAACACCATATATTTT
CAWRGPKRGNTIYF
>many|TRBJ2-2|NA|TRBV27
TGTGCCAGCAGTCCTCGTCGTAACACCGGGGAGCTGTTTTTT
CASSPRRNTGELFF
>many|TRBJ2-7|NA|TRBV6-2/TRBV6-3
TGTGCCAGCATTCGACAGGCCGGGGCCTACGAGCAGTACTTC
CASIRQAGAYEQYF
>many|TRBJ2-5|NA|TRBV12-3/TRBV12-4
TGTGCCAGCAGTTTCTCGGACGGTGGGACCCAGTACTTC
CASSFSDGGTQYF
>few|TRBJ2-1|NA|TRBV6-2/TRBV6-3
TGTGCCAGCAGTTACTCTGTGGGTTGGGTTGAGCAGTTCTTC
CASSYSVGWVEQFF
>NA|TRBJ2-3|TRBD2|TRBV7-8
TGTGCCAGCAGCCCAGGGGCGGGGGGGCCTCGGGATACGCAGTATTTT
CASSPGAGGPRDTQYF
>NA|TRBJ2-7|NA|TRBV5-1
TGCGCCAGCAGCTTGGCGGCAGGTGAGGGGTCCGAGCAGTACTTC
CASSLAAGEGSEQYF
>few|TRBJ1-5|TRBD1|TRBV6-5
TGTGCCAGCGGACAGGGCTCTCAACAGCCCCAGCATTTT
CASGQGSQQPQHF
>many|TRBJ2-7|NA|TRBV5-5
TGTGCCAGCAGCTTGGGGCTACTTACCTACGAGCAGTACTTC
CASSLGLLTYEQYF
>NA|TRBJ2-7|NA|TRBV14
TGTGCCAGCAGCCAAGATGCTGCCTACGAGCAGTACTTC
CASSQDAAYEQYF
>many|TRBJ2-3|TRBD2|TRBV11-2
TGTGCCAGCAGCACCCGTGGGGGACTAGCTACAGATACGCAGTATTTT
CASSTRGGLATDTQYF
>NA|TRBJ1-1|NA|TRBV25-1
TGTGCCAGCAGGGTTGGGACTGAAGCTTTCTTT
CASRVGTEAFF
>many|TRBJ1-2|NA|TRBV18
TGTGCCAGCTCACCACCCACAGGGAACTATGGCTACACCTTC
CASSPPTGNYGYTF
>NA|TRBJ2-1|NA|TRBV4-1
TGCGCCAGCAGCCAGGGCAACCGACCGGCCGGGGGGCAGTTCTTC
CASSQGNRPAGGQFF
>many|TRBJ2-4|TRBD2|TRBV7-6
TGTGCCAGCAGCTTAGGTAGCGGGGGCCGAGACATTCAGTACTTC
CASSLGSGGRDIQYF
>few|TRBJ1-3|NA|TRBV7-8
TGTGCCAGCAACTTAACGGGGGGATCTGGAAACACCATATATTTT
CASNLTGGSGNTIYF